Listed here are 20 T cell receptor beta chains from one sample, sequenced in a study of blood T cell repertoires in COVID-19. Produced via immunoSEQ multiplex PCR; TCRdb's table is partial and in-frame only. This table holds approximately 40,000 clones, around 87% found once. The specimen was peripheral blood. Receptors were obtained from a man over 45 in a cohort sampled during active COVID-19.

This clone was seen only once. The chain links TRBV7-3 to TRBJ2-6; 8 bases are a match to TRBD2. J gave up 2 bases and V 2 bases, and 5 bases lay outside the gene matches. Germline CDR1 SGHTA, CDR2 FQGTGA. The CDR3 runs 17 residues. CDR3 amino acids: CASSLFLGRAGANVLTF. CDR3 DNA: TGTGCCAGCAGCTTATTCCTCGGGAGGGCTGGGGCCAACGTCCTGACTTTC.

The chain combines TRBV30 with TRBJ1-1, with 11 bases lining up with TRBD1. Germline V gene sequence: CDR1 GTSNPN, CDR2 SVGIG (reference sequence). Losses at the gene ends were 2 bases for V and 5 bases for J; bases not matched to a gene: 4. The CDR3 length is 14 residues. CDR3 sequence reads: CAWSPGTGGTEAFF. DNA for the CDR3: TGTGCCTGGAGTCCCGGGACAGGGGGAACTGAAGCTTTCTTT.

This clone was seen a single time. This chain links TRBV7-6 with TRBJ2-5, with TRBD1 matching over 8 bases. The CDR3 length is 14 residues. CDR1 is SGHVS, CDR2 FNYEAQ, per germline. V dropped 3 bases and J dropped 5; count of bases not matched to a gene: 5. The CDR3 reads CASSFRTGKETQYF. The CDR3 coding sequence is TGTGCCAGCAGCTTCCGGACAGGGAAGGAGACCCAGTACTTC.

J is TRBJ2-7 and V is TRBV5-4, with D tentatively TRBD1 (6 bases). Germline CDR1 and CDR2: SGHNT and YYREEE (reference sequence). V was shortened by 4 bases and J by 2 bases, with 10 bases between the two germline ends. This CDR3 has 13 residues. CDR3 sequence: CASSPGTTYEQYV. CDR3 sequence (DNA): TGTGCCAGCAGCCCGGGGACAACCTACGAGCAGTACGTC.

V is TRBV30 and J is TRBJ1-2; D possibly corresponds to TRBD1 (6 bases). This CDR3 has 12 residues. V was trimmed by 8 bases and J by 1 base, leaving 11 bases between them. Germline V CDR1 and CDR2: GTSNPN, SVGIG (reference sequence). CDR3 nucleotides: TGTGCCGTACCAGGGGTTAACTATGGCTACACCTTC. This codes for CAVPGVNYGYTF.

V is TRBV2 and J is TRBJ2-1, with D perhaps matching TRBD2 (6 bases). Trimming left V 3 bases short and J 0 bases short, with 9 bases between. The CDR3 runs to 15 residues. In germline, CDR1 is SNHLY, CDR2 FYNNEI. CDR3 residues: CASSDSGSSYNEQFF. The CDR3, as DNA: TGTGCCAGCAGTGATAGCGGAAGCTCCTACAATGAGCAGTTCTTC.

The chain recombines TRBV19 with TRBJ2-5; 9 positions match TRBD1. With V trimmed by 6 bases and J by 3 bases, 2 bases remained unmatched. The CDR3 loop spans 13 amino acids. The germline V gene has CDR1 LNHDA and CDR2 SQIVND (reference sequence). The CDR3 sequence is CASSRQGEETQYF. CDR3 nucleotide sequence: TGTGCCAGTAGCCGACAGGGGGAAGAGACCCAGTACTTC.

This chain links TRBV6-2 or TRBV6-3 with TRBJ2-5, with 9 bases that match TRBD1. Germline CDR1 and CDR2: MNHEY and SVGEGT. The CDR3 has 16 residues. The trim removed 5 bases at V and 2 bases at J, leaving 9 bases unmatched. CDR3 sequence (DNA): TGTGCCAGCAGTCGAGACAGGGGGTCTGGGCAAGAGACCCAGTACTTC. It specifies CASSRDRGSGQETQYF.

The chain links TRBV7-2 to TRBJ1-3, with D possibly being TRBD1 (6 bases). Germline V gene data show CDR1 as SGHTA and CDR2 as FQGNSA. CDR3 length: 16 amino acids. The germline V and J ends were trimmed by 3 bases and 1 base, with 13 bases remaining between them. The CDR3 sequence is CASSFFPQGSGNTIYF. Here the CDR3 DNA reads TGTGCCAGCAGCTTTTTCCCCCAGGGGTCTGGAAACACCATATATTTT. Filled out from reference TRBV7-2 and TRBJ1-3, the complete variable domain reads GAGVSQSPSNKVTEKGKDVELRCDPISGHTALYWYRQSLGQGLEFLIYFQGNSAPDKSGLPSDRFSAERTGGSVSTLTIQRTQQEDSAVYLCASSFFPQGSGNTIYFGEGSWLTVV.

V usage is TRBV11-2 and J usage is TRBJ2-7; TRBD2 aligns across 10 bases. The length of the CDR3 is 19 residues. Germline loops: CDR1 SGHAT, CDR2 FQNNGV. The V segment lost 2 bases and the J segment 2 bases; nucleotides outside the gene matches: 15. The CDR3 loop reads CASSLTYGPDLAGAYEQYF. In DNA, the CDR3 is TGTGCCAGCAGCTTAACTTACGGGCCTGACCTAGCGGGGGCCTACGAGCAGTACTTC.

CDR3 sequence reads: CALEDRYLFSYNSPLHF. CDR3 sequence (DNA): TGTGCCTTAGAGGACAGGTACCTTTTCTCCTATAATTCACCCCTCCACTTT. The V and J genes are TRBV5-4 and TRBJ1-6, with TRBD1 matching over 7 bases. Per the germline V gene, CDR1 is SGHNT and CDR2 is YYREEE (reference sequence). After removal of 10 bases from V and 0 bases from J, the junction contained 13 bases not matched to a gene. This CDR3 contains 17 residues.

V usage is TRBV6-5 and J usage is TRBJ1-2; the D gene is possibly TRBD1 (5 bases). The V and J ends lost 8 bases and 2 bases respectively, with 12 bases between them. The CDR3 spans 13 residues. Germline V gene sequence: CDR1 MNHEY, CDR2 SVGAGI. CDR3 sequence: CASGAGRNYGYTF. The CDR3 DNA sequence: TGTGCCAGCGGGGCAGGGCGCAACTATGGCTACACCTTC.

The CDR3 loop reads CASSPTGGNQPQHF. In DNA form, the CDR3 reads TGTGCCAGCAGCCCTACAGGGGGGAATCAGCCCCAGCATTTT. This rearrangement joins TRBV7-3 to TRBJ1-5, with 8 bases that match TRBD1. Per the germline V gene, CDR1 is SGHTA and CDR2 is FQGTGA. The CDR3 consists of 14 residues. The junction had 4 bases not matched to a gene; V was cut back by 5 bases and J by 4 bases. The whole variable domain, remainder taken from reference TRBV7-3 and TRBJ1-5, is GAGVSQTPSNKVTEKGKYVELRCDPISGHTALYWYRQSLGQGPEFLIYFQGTGAADDSGLPNDRFFAVRPEGSVSTLKIQRTERGDSAVYLCASSPTGGNQPQHFGDGTRLSIL.

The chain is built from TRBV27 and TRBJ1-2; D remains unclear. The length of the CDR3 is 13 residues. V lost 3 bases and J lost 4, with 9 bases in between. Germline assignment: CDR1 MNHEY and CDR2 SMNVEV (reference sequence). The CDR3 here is CASSFSGSYGYTF. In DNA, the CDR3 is TGTGCCAGCAGTTTTTCGGGTTCCTATGGCTACACCTTC.

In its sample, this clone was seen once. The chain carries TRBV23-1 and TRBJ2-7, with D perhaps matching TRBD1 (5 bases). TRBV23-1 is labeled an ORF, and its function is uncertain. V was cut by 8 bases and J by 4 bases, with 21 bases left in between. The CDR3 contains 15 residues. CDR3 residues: CASPLVAGWGYEQYV. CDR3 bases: TGCGCCAGCCCCTTGGTGGCAGGGTGGGGTTACGAGCAGTACGTC.

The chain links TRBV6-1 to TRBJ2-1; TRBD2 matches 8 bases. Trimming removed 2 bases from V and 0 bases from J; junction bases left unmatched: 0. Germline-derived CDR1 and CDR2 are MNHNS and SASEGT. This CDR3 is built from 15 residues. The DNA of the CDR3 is TGTGCCAGCAGTGAACTAGCGGGCTCCTACAATGAGCAGTTCTTC. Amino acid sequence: CASSELAGSYNEQFF.

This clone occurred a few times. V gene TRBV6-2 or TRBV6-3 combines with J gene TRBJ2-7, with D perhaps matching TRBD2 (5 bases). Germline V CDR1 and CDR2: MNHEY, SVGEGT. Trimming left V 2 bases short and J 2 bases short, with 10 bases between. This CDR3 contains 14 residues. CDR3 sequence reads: CASSYGRGAYEQYV. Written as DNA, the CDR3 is TGTGCCAGCAGTTACGGTCGGGGTGCCTACGAGCAGTACGTC.

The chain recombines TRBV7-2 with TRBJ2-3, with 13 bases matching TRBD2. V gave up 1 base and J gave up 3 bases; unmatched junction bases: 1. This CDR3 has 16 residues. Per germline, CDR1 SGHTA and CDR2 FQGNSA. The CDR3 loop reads CASSLGTSGGTDTQYF. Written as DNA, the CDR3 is TGTGCCAGCAGCTTAGGGACTAGCGGGGGAACAGATACGCAGTATTTT.

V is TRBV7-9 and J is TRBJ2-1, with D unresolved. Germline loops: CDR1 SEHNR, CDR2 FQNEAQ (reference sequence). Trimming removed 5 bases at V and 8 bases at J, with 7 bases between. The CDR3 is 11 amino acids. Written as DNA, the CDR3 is TGTGCCAGCAGCCTCTCTGATGAGCAGTTCTTC. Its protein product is CASSLSDEQFF.

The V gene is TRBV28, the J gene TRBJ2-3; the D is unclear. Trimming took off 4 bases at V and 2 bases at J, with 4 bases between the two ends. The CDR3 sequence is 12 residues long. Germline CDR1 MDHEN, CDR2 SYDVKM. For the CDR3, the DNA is TGTGCCAGCAGTTCCCTCACAGATACGCAGTATTTT. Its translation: CASSSLTDTQYF.